Each of the 30 T cell receptor beta chains below was sequenced from the same sample in a study of T cells in localized non-small cell lung cancer. Some clones are missing from TCRdb's copy, which holds only in-frame ones; the method was immunoSEQ multiplex PCR. This table holds 130,000 or so clones, more than 80% found once. This specimen consisted of peripheral blood, obtained before any cancer treatment. Receptors originate from a female donor over 55 with stage I lung adenocarcinoma.

The chain couples TRBV15 to TRBJ1-5; 7 bases agree with TRBD1. J was trimmed by 2 bases and V by 8 bases; bases with no gene match: 9. The CDR3 spans 15 residues. The V gene's germline CDR1 is LNHNV and CDR2 YYDKDF (reference sequence). For the CDR3, the DNA is TGTGCCACCTCTCGACAGGGAACTGGCAATCAGCCCCAGCATTTT. Its protein is CATSRQGTGNQPQHF. The full variable domain, in which reference TRBV15 and TRBJ1-5 provide the parts outside the CDR3, is DAMVIQNPRYQVTQFGKPVTLSCSQTLNHNVMYWYQQKSSQAPKLLFHYYDKDFNNEADTPDNFQSRRPNTSFCFLDIRSPGLGDTAMYLCATSRQGTGNQPQHFGDGTRLSIL.

This chain joins TRBV9 and TRBJ2-3, with TRBD2 identical over 8 bases. V lost 5 bases and J lost 3; bases outside the gene matches: 14. CDR1 and CDR2 from the germline V gene are SGDLS and YYNGEE. The CDR3 totals 17 residues. CDR3 in amino acids: CASSQTPSGSLTDTQYF. As DNA, the CDR3 is TGTGCCAGCAGTCAAACGCCGAGCGGGAGCTTGACAGATACGCAGTATTTT.

The genes are TRBV7-9 and TRBJ1-1, with D unclear. The CDR3 consists of 15 residues. The germline gives CDR1 SEHNR, CDR2 FQNEAQ (reference sequence). V shed 2 bases and J shed 2 bases, with 12 bases lying between them. This CDR3 is CASSLPTAPNTEAFF. The CDR3 bases are TGTGCCAGCAGCTTACCAACGGCCCCCAACACTGAAGCTTTCTTT.

The genes are TRBV5-1 and TRBJ1-1; TRBD1 is a possible D gene (5 bases). The CDR3 length is 15 residues. Germline V CDR1 and CDR2: SGHRS, YFSETQ. V dropped 4 bases and J dropped 0 bases, with 13 bases sitting between them. CDR3 nucleotides: TGCGCCAGCAGCAAACGGGACGGAATGAACACTGAAGCTTTCTTT. Its protein is CASSKRDGMNTEAFF.

The chain is built from TRBV4-1 and TRBJ2-5; D may be TRBD2 (6 bases). The CDR3 runs to 16 residues. The germline gives CDR1 MGHRA, CDR2 YSYEKL. The ends were cut back, 0 bases at V and 5 bases at J, with 16 bases in the middle. The CDR3 DNA reads as TGCGCCAGCAGCCAAGATCAAATGGGACTTTGGGAGACCCAGTACTTC. Translating it yields CASSQDQMGLWETQYF.

This sequence joins TRBV15 and TRBJ2-1; D may be TRBD1 or TRBD2 (5 bases each). Germline V gene data show CDR1 as LNHNV and CDR2 as YYDKDF (reference sequence). The CDR3 sequence is 16 residues long. V dropped 8 bases and J dropped 0 bases, with 17 bases sitting between them. DNA for the CDR3: TGTGCCACCCGTCGAGGGGCCCAGCCCTCCTACAATGAGCAGTTCTTC. It specifies CATRRGAQPSYNEQFF.

This sequence joins TRBV10-3 and TRBJ2-3; 8 positions agree with TRBD1. The germline gives CDR1 ENHRY, CDR2 SYGVKD. Losses at the gene ends were 5 bases for V and 1 base for J; bases not matched to a gene: 2. The length of the CDR3 is 14 residues. As DNA, the CDR3 is TGTGCCATCAGTCAGGGACAGGGCACAGATACGCAGTATTTT. It is translated as CAISQGQGTDTQYF.

This clone appeared once. V gene TRBV28 combines with J gene TRBJ2-1; TRBD2 is a possible D gene (6 bases). This CDR3 has 17 residues. The V end lost 6 bases, the J end lost 7 bases, and 25 bases lay between the germline ends. Germline loops: CDR1 MDHEN, CDR2 SYDVKM. The CDR3 nucleotides are TGTGCCAGCAGCGCTATTTCCTGGCGGGGAGAGGGGAATGAGCAGTTCTTC. Translating it yields CASSAISWRGEGNEQFF.

The rearrangement joins TRBV7-6 to TRBJ2-1; 11 bases align to TRBD2. Trimming at V came to 4 bases and at J to 3 bases, leaving 2 bases not matched to a gene. In germline, CDR1 is SGHVS, CDR2 FNYEAQ. The CDR3 totals 15 residues. The CDR3 loop reads CASSSTSGSYNEQFF. The DNA for the CDR3 is TGTGCCAGCAGCTCAACTAGCGGGAGCTACAATGAGCAGTTCTTC.

The rearrangement uses TRBV28 and TRBJ2-3, with D perhaps matching TRBD2 (5 bases). Germline V gene data show CDR1 as MDHEN and CDR2 as SYDVKM. V dropped 6 bases and J dropped 0 bases, with 10 bases sitting between them. CDR3 size: 14 residues. CDR3 sequence: CASSNSVSTDTQYF. The CDR3 region has the DNA TGTGCCAGCAGCAATAGCGTTAGCACAGATACGCAGTATTTT.

The chain carries TRBV19 and TRBJ1-3; D is unclear. Trimming took 3 bases from V and 0 from J, leaving 9 bases between them. Per the germline V gene, CDR1 is LNHDA and CDR2 is SQIVND (reference sequence). The CDR3 is made up of 15 amino acids. CDR3 in DNA: TGTGCCAGTAGTATTGAGCCTTCCTCTGGAAACACCATATATTTT. Translated: CASSIEPSSGNTIYF.

The rearrangement links TRBV7-8 to TRBJ2-7; 15 nucleotides align to TRBD2. This CDR3 is built from 15 residues. V was pared by 4 bases and J by 9 bases, with 7 bases of the junction left unmatched. Germline CDR1 SGHVS, CDR2 FQNEAQ. CDR3 DNA: TGTGCCAGCAGCTCCTATGGGACTAGCGGGAGGTCGCAGTACTTC. This gives the protein CASSSYGTSGRSQYF. The full variable domain, rest sourced from reference TRBV7-8 and TRBJ2-7, is GAGVSQSPRYKVAKRGQDVALRCDPISGHVSLFWYQQALGQGPEFLTYFQNEAQLDKSGLPSDRFFAERPEGSVSTLKIQRTQQEDSAVYLCASSSYGTSGRSQYFGPGTRLTVT.

V usage is TRBV28 and J usage is TRBJ1-5; D is unresolved. The CDR3 totals 12 residues. CDR1 and CDR2 from the germline V gene are MDHEN and SYDVKM. V shed 6 bases and J shed 9 bases, with 12 bases lying between them. This chain's CDR3 is CASSALEGPQHF. CDR3 bases: TGTGCCAGCAGCGCTCTAGAAGGGCCCCAGCATTTT.

V and J are TRBV19 and TRBJ1-1; D unresolved. The germline V and J ends were trimmed by 1 base and 3 bases, with 18 bases remaining between them. The germline V gene encodes CDR1 LNHDA and CDR2 SQIVND (reference sequence). This CDR3 spans 17 amino acids. DNA for the CDR3: TGTGCCAGTAGTATAGCGGGAGGCTCGTACGAGTACACTGAAGCTTTCTTT. Its translation: CASSIAGGSYEYTEAFF.

The CDR3 loop is CASSPSSYEQYF. The CDR3 coding sequence is TGTGCCAGCAGCCCCAGCTCCTACGAGCAGTACTTC. The chain joins TRBV14 to TRBJ2-7; no firm D call. V shed 4 bases and J shed 0 bases, with 4 bases lying between them. The V gene's germline CDR1 is SGHDN and CDR2 FVKESK. The CDR3 covers 12 residues.

The chain recombines TRBV4-1 with TRBJ2-1, with D perhaps being TRBD1 or TRBD2 (6 bases each). The CDR3 sequence is 13 residues long. The germline V gene has CDR1 MGHRA and CDR2 YSYEKL. V was clipped by 4 bases and J by 9 bases, with 13 bases between them. The CDR3 loop reads CASSLYREAEQFF. CDR3 DNA sequence: TGCGCCAGCAGCCTCTACAGGGAGGCTGAGCAGTTCTTC.

The chain uses TRBV19 and TRBJ2-7; D is possibly TRBD1 (5 bases). Between the trimmed V and J ends, which lost 4 bases and 0 bases, there was a span of 10 bases. The germline CDR1 and CDR2 sequences are LNHDA and SQIVND (reference sequence). This CDR3 contains 14 residues. CDR3: CASSTTTASYEQYF. CDR3 bases: TGTGCCAGTAGTACTACGACAGCCTCCTACGAGCAGTACTTC.

This chain uses TRBV2 with TRBJ1-5; D not certain. Germline V CDR1 and CDR2: SNHLY, FYNNEI. The V gene lost 5 bases and the J gene lost 5 bases, with 13 bases spanning the gap. There are 14 residues in the CDR3. The CDR3: CASSSSGSYQPQHF. The CDR3 DNA sequence: TGTGCCAGCAGTTCCAGCGGGAGTTATCAGCCCCAGCATTTT.

This clone is a singleton in its sample. The chain carries TRBV10-3 and TRBJ2-7; no reliable D call. V lost 7 bases and J 2 bases, leaving 9 bases between the germline ends. Germline loops: CDR1 ENHRY, CDR2 SYGVKD. The CDR3 contains 12 residues. The CDR3, as DNA: TGTGCCATCACAGGTAACACCTACGAGCAGTACTTC. Protein sequence: CAITGNTYEQYF.

The rearrangement uses TRBV6-1 and TRBJ2-2, with TRBD2 identical over 8 bases. With V trimmed by 4 bases and J by 5 bases, 3 bases remained unmatched. Germline CDR1 MNHNS, CDR2 SASEGT. CDR3 length: 14 residues. The chain's CDR3 is CASSGPGGTGELFF. CDR3 in DNA: TGTGCCAGCAGTGGACCGGGGGGGACCGGGGAGCTGTTTTTT.

This clone was seen only a few times. Here the CDR3 reads CASSPISFRGGFF. The CDR3 region has the DNA TGTGCCAGTAGCCCAATCTCTTTTCGTGGTGGTTTCTTT. The chain carries TRBV19 and TRBJ1-1; unclear D gene. CDR1 is LNHDA, CDR2 SQIVND, per germline (reference sequence). The CDR3 has 13 residues. With 6 bases removed from V and 13 bases from J, the gap between germline ends came to 21 bases.

This chain uses TRBV18 with TRBJ2-7; D is perhaps TRBD1 (5 bases). The CDR3 is 14 amino acids. Germline lookup yields CDR1 KGHSH and CDR2 LQKENI. Trimming left V 7 bases short and J 0 bases short, with 13 bases between. CDR3 sequence (DNA): TGTGCCAGCTGTTCCGGTGACAGCTCCTACGAGCAGTACTTC. Translated, it gives CASCSGDSSYEQYF.

In its sample, this clone was seen once. The chain uses TRBV7-9 and TRBJ1-6; unclear D gene. Trimming removed 3 bases at V and 5 bases at J, with 2 bases between. This CDR3 contains 12 residues. Per germline, CDR1 SEHNR and CDR2 FQNEAQ (reference sequence). The DNA of the CDR3 is TGTGCCAGCAGCTTGGATAATTCACCCCTCCACTTT. It encodes CASSLDNSPLHF.

The chain carries TRBV18 and TRBJ2-3; 11 bases are a match to TRBD2. V was clipped by 5 bases and J by 8 bases; unmatched bases: 24. Germline assignment: CDR1 KGHSH and CDR2 LQKENI. This CDR3 is 20 amino acids long. This chain's CDR3 is CASSSPEATSGSIRSVTQYF. CDR3 sequence (DNA): TGTGCCAGCTCATCCCCGGAGGCTACTAGCGGGAGTATAAGATCAGTTACGCAGTATTTT.

The chain recombines TRBV2 with TRBJ1-2; D is undetermined. Germline-derived CDR1 and CDR2 are SNHLY and FYNNEI. The CDR3 has 13 amino acids. Trimming stripped 1 base from V and 5 bases from J, with 8 bases between. The CDR3 sequence is CASSEVAVYGYTF. CDR3 bases: TGTGCCAGCAGTGAAGTGGCGGTATATGGCTACACCTTC.

The V gene is TRBV6-6, the J gene TRBJ1-1, with unresolved D. Germline values: CDR1 MNHNY, CDR2 SVGAGI (reference sequence). This CDR3 has 14 amino acids. V was cut by 0 bases and J by 1 base, with 6 bases left in between. CDR3 sequence reads: CASSYSLANTEAFF. CDR3 in DNA: TGTGCCAGCAGTTACTCGTTGGCGAACACTGAAGCTTTCTTT.

The J gene is TRBJ2-5, the V gene TRBV28; D assignment may be TRBD1 or TRBD2 (6 bases each). Trimming shortened V by 7 bases and J by 5 bases, and 20 bases separated the two germline ends. In germline, CDR1 is MDHEN, CDR2 SYDVKM. This CDR3 is built from 15 residues. The chain's CDR3 is CASNHQGSSAETQYF. The DNA for the CDR3 is TGTGCCAGCAACCATCAGGGGTCTAGCGCCGAGACCCAGTACTTC.

The chain has TRBV7-3 and TRBJ2-1; tentative D call: TRBD2 (5 bases). Germline CDR1 is SGHTA and CDR2 is FQGTGA. This CDR3 has 14 amino acids. V dropped 2 bases and J dropped 6 bases, with 11 bases sitting between them. The DNA for the CDR3 is TGTGCCAGCAGCTTACTCGCGGGCGCCAATGAGCAGTTCTTC. This gives the protein CASSLLAGANEQFF. Combining the CDR3 with reference TRBV7-3 and TRBJ2-1 gives the whole variable domain GAGVSQTPSNKVTEKGKYVELRCDPISGHTALYWYRQSLGQGPEFLIYFQGTGAADDSGLPNDRFFAVRPEGSVSTLKIQRTERGDSAVYLCASSLLAGANEQFFGPGTRLTVL.

This CDR3 is CASSVVTGGEQYF. The CDR3 region has the DNA TGTGCCAGCAGCGTAGTGACAGGGGGCGAGCAGTACTTC. This chain joins TRBV9 and TRBJ2-7, with 9 bases that match TRBD1. The V segment lost 0 bases and the J segment 6 bases; nucleotides outside the gene matches: 1. Looked up from germline, CDR1 is SGDLS and CDR2 is YYNGEE. The CDR3 extends over 13 amino acids.

This chain joins TRBV5-1 and TRBJ2-3; possibly TRBD2 for D (5 bases). V shed 0 bases and J shed 6 bases, with 17 bases lying between them. Germline CDR1 and CDR2: SGHRS and YFSETQ. This CDR3 has 16 residues. For the CDR3, the DNA is TGCGCCAGCAGCTTGGGAACGGCCCCGGGGTCGGATACGCAGTATTTT. Translation: CASSLGTAPGSDTQYF.